This T cell receptor (beta chain) was found in a study of blood T cell repertoires in COVID-19. Overall study: Nucleic acid was either cDNA or gDNA, and it came from T cells, B-cell-depleted T cells, or PBMCs.

This clone came up a few times. With V trimmed by 0 bases and J by 11 bases, 6 bases remained unmatched. CDR3 size: 13 residues. From germline, CDR1 is SGHTA and CDR2 FQGNSA. Method: immunoSEQ multiplex PCR; TCRdb's copy keeps in-frame clones and lacks some. The sample records about 170,000 clones, roughly nine tenths being singletons. Sequencing input: peripheral blood. The gene calls are TRBV7-2 and TRBJ1-1; the match to TRBD1 covers 7 bases. The source is a man aged 70 or older with acute or convalescent COVID-19. CDR3 coding DNA: TGTGCCAGCAGCTTAGCGCGGGACAGCCGGGCTTTCTTT. Its protein product is CASSLARDSRAFF. Full variable domain (remainder filled in from reference TRBV7-2 and TRBJ1-1): GAGVSQSPSNKVTEKGKDVELRCDPISGHTALYWYRQSLGQGLEFLIYFQGNSAPDKSGLPSDRFSAERTGGSVSTLTIQRTQQEDSAVYLCASSLARDSRAFFGQGTRLTVV.